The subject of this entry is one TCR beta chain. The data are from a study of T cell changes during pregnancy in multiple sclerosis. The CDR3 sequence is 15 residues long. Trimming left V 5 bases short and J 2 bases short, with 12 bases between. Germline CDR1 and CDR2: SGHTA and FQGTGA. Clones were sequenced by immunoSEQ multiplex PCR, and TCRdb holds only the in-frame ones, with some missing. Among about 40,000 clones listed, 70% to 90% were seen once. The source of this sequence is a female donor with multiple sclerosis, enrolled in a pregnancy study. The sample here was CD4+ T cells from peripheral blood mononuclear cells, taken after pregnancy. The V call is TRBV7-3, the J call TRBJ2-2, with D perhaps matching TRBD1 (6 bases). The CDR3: CASSRTASNTGELFF. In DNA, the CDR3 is TGTGCCAGCAGCAGGACAGCCTCCAACACCGGGGAGCTGTTTTTT.